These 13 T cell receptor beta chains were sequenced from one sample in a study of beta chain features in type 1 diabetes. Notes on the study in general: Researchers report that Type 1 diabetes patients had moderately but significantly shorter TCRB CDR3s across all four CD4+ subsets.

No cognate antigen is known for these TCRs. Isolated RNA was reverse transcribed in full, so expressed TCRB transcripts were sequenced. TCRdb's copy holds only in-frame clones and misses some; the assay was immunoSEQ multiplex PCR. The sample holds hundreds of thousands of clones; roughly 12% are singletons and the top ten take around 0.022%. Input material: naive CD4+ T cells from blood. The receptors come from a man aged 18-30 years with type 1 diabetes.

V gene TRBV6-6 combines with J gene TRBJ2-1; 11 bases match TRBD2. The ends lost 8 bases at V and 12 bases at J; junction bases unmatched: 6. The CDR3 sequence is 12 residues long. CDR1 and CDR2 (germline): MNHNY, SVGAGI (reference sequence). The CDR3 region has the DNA TGTGCCAGCGGATTAGCGGGGGGGTCGCAGTTCTTC. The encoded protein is CASGLAGGSQFF.

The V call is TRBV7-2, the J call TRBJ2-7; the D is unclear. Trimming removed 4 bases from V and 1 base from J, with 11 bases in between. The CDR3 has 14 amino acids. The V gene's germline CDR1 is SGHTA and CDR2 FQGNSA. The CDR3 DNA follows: TGTGCCAGCAGCTACTTGGAAGCTTCCTACGAGCAGTACTTC. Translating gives CASSYLEASYEQYF.

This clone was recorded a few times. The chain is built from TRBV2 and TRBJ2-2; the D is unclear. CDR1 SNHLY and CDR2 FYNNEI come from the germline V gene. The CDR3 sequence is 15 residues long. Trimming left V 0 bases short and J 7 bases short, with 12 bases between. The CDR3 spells CASSEAYPGVGELFF. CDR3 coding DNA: TGTGCCAGCAGTGAAGCGTACCCCGGTGTCGGGGAGCTGTTTTTT.

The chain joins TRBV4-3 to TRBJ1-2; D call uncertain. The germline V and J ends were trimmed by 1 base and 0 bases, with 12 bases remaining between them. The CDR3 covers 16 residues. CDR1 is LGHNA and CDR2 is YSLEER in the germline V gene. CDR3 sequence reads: CASSQGRARANYGYTF. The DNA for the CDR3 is TGCGCCAGCAGCCAAGGGAGAGCTAGAGCTAACTATGGCTACACCTTC.

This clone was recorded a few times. This chain's CDR3 is CASSSIGINQPQHF. CDR3 nucleotide sequence: TGTGCCAGCAGTTCAATCGGGATCAATCAGCCCCAGCATTTT. This chain joins TRBV7-2 and TRBJ1-5, with D hard to call. Germline V gene sequence: CDR1 SGHTA, CDR2 FQGNSA. The CDR3 is made up of 14 amino acids. V lost 6 bases and J 3 bases, leaving 12 bases between the germline ends.

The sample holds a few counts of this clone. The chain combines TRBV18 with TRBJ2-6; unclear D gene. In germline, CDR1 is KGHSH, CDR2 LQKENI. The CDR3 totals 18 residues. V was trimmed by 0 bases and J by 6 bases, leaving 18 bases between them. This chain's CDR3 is CASSPPQLAVTAANVLTF. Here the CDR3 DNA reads TGTGCCAGCTCACCACCGCAGTTGGCAGTCACAGCGGCCAACGTCCTGACTTTC.

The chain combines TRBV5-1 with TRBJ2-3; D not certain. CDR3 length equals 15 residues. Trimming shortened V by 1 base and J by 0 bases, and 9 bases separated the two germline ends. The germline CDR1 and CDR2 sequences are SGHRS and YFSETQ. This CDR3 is CASSLRAPSTDTQYF. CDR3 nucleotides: TGCGCCAGCAGCTTGAGGGCCCCTAGCACAGATACGCAGTATTTT.

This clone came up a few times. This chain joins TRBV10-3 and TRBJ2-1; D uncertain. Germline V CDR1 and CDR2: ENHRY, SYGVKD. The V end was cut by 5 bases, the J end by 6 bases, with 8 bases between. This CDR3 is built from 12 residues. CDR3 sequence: CAISPSINEQFF. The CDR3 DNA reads TGTGCCATCAGTCCTAGTATCAATGAGCAGTTCTTC.

The CDR3 is CASDQDRGVSDTQYF. The CDR3 nucleotides are TGTGCTAGCGACCAGGACAGGGGGGTATCAGATACGCAGTATTTT. The genes are TRBV12-5 and TRBJ2-3; 10 nucleotides match TRBD1. This CDR3 comprises 15 residues. J gave up 4 bases and V 9 bases, and 10 bases lay outside the gene matches. The germline CDR1 and CDR2 sequences are LGHNT and FRNRAP.

The CDR3 loop is CASSPGGPEGGYTF. CDR3 in DNA: TGTGCCAGCAGTCCAGGCGGGCCAGAGGGAGGCTACACCTTC. This sequence joins TRBV25-1 and TRBJ1-2; D uncertain. The CDR3 is 14 amino acids. V lost 5 bases, J lost 8 bases, and 18 bases lay in between. Per the germline V gene, CDR1 is MGHDK and CDR2 is SYGVNS.

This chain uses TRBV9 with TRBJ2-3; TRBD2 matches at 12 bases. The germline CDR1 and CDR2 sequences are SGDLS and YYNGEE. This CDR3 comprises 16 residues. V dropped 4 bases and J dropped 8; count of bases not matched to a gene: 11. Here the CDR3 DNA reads TGTGCCAGCAGCCTACGGACTAGCGGGGCTTCGGGTACGCAGTATTTT. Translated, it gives CASSLRTSGASGTQYF.

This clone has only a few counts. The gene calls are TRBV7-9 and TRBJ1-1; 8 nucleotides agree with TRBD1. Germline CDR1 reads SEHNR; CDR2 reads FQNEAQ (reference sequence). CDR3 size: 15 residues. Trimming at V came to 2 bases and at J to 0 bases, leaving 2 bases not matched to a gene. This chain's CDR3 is CASSLSGQVNTEAFF. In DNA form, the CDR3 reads TGTGCCAGCAGCTTATCGGGACAGGTGAACACTGAAGCTTTCTTT.

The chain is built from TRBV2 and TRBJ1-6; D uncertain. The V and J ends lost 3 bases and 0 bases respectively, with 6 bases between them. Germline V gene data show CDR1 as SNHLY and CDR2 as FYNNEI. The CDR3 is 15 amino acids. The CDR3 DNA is TGTGCCAGCAGTGAGGACGGCTCCTATAATTCACCCCTCCACTTT. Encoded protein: CASSEDGSYNSPLHF.